Many counts were recorded for the clone carrying this TCR beta chain. The antigen is unknown. This sample is part of a study of regulatory T cells in long-lasting Graves disease. Study-wide results and limits: Under persistent disease, TRBV28, TRBJ1-2 and TRBJ2-5 were used preferentially.

This sample's time point: newly diagnosed GD, antithyroid drugs for less than 3 months. TCR sequences were obtained from RNA taken from PBMCs. From germline, CDR1 is DFQATT and CDR2 SNEGSKA (reference sequence). The CDR3 contains 14 residues. Germline trimming cut 6 bases from V and 3 bases from J; bases unmatched to any gene: 6. With iRepertoire HTBI primers and Arm-PCR of CDR3 regions, TCR beta libraries were built. Each CDR3 protein is one row after TCRdb ran MiXCR on the multiplex PCR reads. Among more than 300,000 distinct CDR3 sequences listed, about an eighth were seen once. The sample was also reused in another study, on T cells in Graves' hyperthyroidism and ophthalmopathy. That report adds: A model of 13 V-J pairs discriminated ophthalmopathy from stable hyperthyroidism. The model's output predicted ophthalmopathy at a median of 6.5 months prior to onset.

The sequenced sample was peripheral blood mononuclear cells (PBMCs), obtained at new diagnosis, from a patient treated with antithyroid drugs. This receptor was obtained from a woman in her late teens or twenties with Graves disease. The V and J genes are TRBV20-1 and TRBJ2-1; 9 bases align to TRBD2. Here the CDR3 reads CSADTTSGYNEQFF. The CDR3 bases are TGCAGTGCCGACACGACTAGCGGCTACAATGAGCAGTTCTTC.